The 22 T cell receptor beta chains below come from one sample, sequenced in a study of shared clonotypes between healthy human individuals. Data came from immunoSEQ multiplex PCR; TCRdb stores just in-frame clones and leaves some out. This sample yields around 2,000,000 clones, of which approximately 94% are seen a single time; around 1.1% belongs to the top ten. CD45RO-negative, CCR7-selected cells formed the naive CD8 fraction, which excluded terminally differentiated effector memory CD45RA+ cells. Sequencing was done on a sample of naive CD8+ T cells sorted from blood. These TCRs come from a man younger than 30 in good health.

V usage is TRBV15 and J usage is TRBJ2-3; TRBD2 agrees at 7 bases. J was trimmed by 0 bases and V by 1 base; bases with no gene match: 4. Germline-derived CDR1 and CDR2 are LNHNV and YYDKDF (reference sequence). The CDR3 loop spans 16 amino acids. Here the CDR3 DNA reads TGTGCCACCAGCAGAGTAGGGAGGGAGAGCACAGATACGCAGTATTTT. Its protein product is CATSRVGRESTDTQYF.

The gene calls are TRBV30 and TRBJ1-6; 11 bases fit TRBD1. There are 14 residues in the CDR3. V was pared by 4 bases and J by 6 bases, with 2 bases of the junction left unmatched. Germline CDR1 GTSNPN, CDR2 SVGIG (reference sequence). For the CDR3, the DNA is TGTGCCTGGAAAGGGACAGGGGGTAATTCACCCCTCCACTTT. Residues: CAWKGTGGNSPLHF.

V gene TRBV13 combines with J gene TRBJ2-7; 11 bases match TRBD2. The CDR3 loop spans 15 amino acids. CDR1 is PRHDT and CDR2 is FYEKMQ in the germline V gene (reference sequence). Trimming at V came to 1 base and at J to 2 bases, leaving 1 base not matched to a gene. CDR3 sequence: CASSLVAGGPYEQYF. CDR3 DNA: TGTGCCAGCAGCTTAGTAGCGGGGGGGCCCTACGAGCAGTACTTC.

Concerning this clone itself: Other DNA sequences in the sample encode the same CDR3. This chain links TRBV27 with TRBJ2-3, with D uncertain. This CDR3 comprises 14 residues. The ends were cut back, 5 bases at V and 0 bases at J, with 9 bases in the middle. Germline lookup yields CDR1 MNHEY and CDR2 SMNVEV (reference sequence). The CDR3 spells CASSPPTSTDTQYF. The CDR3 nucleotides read TGTGCCAGCAGTCCGCCGACTAGCACAGATACGCAGTATTTT.

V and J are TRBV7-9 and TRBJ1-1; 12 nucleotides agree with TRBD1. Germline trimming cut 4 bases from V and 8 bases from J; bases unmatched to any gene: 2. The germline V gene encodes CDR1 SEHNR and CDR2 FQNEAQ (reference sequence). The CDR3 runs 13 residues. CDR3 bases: TGTGCCAGCAGCTCGGGGACAGGGGGCGAAGCTTTCTTT. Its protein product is CASSSGTGGEAFF.

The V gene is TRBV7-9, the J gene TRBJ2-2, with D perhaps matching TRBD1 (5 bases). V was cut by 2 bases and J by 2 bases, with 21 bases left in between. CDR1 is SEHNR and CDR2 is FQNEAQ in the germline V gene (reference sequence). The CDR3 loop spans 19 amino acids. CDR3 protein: CASSLFTGSSPLNTGELFF. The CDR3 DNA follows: TGTGCCAGCAGCTTATTTACAGGCTCTTCACCCTTAAACACCGGGGAGCTGTTTTTT.

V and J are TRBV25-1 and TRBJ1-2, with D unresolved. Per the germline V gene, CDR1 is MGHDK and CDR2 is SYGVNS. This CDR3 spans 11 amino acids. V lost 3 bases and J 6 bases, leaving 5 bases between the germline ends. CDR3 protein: CASSDGDGYTF. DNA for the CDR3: TGTGCCAGCAGTGATGGGGATGGCTACACCTTC.

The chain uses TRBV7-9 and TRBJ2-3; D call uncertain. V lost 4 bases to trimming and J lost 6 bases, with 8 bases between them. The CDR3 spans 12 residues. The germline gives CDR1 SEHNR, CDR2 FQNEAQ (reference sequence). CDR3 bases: TGTGCCAGCAGCTCGAGTATGGATACGCAGTATTTT. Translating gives CASSSSMDTQYF. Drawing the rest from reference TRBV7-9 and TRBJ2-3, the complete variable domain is DTGVSQNPRHKITKRGQNVTFRCDPISEHNRLYWYRQTLGQGPEFLTYFQNEAQLEKSRLLSDRFSAERPKGSFSTLEIQRTEQGDSAMYLCASSSSMDTQYFGPGTRLTVL.

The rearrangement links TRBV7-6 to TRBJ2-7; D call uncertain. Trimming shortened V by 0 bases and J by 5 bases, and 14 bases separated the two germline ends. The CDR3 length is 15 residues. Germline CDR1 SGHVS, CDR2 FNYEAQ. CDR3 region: CASSLAPEGVDEQYF. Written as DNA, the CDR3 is TGTGCCAGCAGCTTAGCGCCAGAAGGCGTTGACGAGCAGTACTTC.

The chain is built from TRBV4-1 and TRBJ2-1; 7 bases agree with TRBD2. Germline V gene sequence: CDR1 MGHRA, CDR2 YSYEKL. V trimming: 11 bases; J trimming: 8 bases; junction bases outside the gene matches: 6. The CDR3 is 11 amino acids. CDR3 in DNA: TGCGCCGCCCTACGGGGGGATGAGCAGTTCTTC. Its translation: CAALRGDEQFF.

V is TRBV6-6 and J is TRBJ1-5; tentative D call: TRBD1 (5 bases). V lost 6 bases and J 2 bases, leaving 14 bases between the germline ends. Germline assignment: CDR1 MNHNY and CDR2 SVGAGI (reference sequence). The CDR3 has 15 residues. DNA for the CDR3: TGTGCCAGCAGCAGAGGGGCAGGCGGCAATCAGCCCCAGCATTTT. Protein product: CASSRGAGGNQPQHF.

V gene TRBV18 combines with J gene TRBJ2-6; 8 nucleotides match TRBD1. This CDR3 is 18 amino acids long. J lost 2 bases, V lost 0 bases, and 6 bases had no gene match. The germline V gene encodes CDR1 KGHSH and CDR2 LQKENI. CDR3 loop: CASSPPPGQGTGANVLTF. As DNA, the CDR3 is TGTGCCAGCTCACCACCGCCCGGACAGGGAACTGGGGCCAACGTCCTGACTTTC.

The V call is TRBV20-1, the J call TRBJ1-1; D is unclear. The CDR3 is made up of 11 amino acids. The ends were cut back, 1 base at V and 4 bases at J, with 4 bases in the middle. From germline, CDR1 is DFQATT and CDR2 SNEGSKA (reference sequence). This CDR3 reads CSARVGTEAFF. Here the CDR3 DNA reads TGCAGTGCTAGAGTGGGCACTGAAGCTTTCTTT.

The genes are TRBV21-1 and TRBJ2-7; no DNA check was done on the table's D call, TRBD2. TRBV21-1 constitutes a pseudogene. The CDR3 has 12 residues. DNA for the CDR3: TGTGCCAGCAGCATTAGTCCCTACGAGCAGTACTTC. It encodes CASSISPYEQYF.

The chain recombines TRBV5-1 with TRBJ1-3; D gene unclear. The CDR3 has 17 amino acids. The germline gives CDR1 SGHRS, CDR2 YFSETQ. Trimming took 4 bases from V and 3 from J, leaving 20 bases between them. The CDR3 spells CASSPNVVMAGGNTIYF. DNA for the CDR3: TGCGCCAGCAGCCCCAATGTGGTGATGGCGGGTGGAAACACCATATATTTT.

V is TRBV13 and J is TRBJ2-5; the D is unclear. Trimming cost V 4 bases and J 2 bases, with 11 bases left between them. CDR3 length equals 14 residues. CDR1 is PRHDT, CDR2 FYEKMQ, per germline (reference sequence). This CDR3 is CASSSRNLQETQYF. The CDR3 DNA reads TGTGCCAGCAGCTCAAGAAACTTACAAGAGACCCAGTACTTC.

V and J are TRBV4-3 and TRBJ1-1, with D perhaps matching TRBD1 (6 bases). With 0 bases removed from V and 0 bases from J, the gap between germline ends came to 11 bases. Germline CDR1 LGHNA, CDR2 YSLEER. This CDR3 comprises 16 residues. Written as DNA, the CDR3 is TGCGCCAGCAGCCAAGAGGGGAACAGGGTGAACACTGAAGCTTTCTTT. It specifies CASSQEGNRVNTEAFF.

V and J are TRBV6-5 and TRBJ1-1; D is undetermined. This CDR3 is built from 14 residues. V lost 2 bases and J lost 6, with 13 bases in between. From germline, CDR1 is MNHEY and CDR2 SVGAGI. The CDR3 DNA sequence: TGTGCCAGCAGTTACAACCTATTGGGCGCTGAAGCTTTCTTT. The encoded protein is CASSYNLLGAEAFF.

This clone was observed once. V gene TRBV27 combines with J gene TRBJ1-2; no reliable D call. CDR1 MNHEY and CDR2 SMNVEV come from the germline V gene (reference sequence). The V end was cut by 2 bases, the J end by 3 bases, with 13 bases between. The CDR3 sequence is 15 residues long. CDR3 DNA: TGTGCCAGCAGTTTAGGGGTCACTCCAGACTATGGCTACACCTTC. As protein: CASSLGVTPDYGYTF.

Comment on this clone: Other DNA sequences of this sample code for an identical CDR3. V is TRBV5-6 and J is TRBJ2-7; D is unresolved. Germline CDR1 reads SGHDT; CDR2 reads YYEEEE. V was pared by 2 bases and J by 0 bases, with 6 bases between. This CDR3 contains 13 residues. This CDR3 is CASSFGDSYEQYF. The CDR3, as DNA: TGTGCCAGCAGCTTTGGGGACTCCTACGAGCAGTACTTC.

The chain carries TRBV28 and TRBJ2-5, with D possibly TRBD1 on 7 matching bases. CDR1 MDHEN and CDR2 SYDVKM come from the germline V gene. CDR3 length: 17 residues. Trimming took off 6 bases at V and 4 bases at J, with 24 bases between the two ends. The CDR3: CASSPQGGQLVGETQYF. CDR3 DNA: TGTGCCAGCAGCCCTCAGGGGGGACAGCTGGTAGGAGAGACCCAGTACTTC.

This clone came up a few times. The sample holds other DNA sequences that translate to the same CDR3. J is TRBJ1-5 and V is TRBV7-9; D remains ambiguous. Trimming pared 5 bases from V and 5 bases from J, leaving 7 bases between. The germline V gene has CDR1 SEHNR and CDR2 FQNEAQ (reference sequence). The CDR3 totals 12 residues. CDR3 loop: CASSLDDQPQHF. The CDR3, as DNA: TGTGCCAGCAGCCTAGATGATCAGCCCCAGCATTTT.